A selection of T cell receptor beta chains follows, all from one sample in a study of early T cells in non-severe SARS-CoV-2 infection. MiXCR, run by TCRdb on the 5' RACE reads, gives a single entry per CDR3 protein. The sample carries some 36,000 distinct CDR3 sequences, around 6.5% recorded once. This sample comprised whole blood, obtained at baseline. The receptors were gathered from an adult who was a healthcare worker with PCR-confirmed SARS-CoV-2 infection or an uninfected control (not recorded which). CDR3s include the opening cysteine and the closing phenylalanine or tryptophan. Each record gives: V gene, J gene, D gene, clone size, CDR3 DNA, CDR3 protein. The D gene is left open where the match is weak. Clone sizes are given selectively: once, few, many, or a class where the clone is expanded.

v_call: TRBV24-1; j_call: TRBJ2-3; d_call: -; clone_size: many; cdr3_nt: TGTGCCACCAGTGATTTTTCAGATACGCAGTATTTT; cdr3_aa: CATSDFSDTQYF
v_call: TRBV18; j_call: TRBJ1-2; d_call: -; clone_size: few; cdr3_nt: TGTGCCAGCTCCCCTTCTCTGGCTAACTATGGCTACACCTTC; cdr3_aa: CASSPSLANYGYTF
v_call: TRBV6-5; j_call: TRBJ1-6; d_call: TRBD1; clone_size: few; cdr3_nt: TGTGCCAGCAGAGCCGGGGACAGGAGTAATTCACCCCTCCACTTT; cdr3_aa: CASRAGDRSNSPLHF
v_call: TRBV27; j_call: TRBJ2-7; d_call: -; clone_size: -; cdr3_nt: TGTGCCAGCAGCCCCGGAGCCCTCTACGAGCAGTACTTC; cdr3_aa: CASSPGALYEQYF
v_call: TRBV5-6; j_call: TRBJ2-3; d_call: TRBD1; clone_size: many; cdr3_nt: TGTGCCAGCAGCTTCCGGACAGGGGGTCGGACAGATACGCAGTATTTT; cdr3_aa: CASSFRTGGRTDTQYF
v_call: TRBV28; j_call: TRBJ1-5; d_call: -; clone_size: many; cdr3_nt: TGTGCCAGCAGGGCTCCGGGTCCCAATCAGCCCCAGCATTTT; cdr3_aa: CASRAPGPNQPQHF
v_call: TRBV18; j_call: TRBJ2-7; d_call: -; clone_size: few; cdr3_nt: TGTGCCAGCTCAGCCACAACCGGGGCCCCCTACGAGCAGTACTTC; cdr3_aa: CASSATTGAPYEQYF
v_call: TRBV30; j_call: TRBJ1-1; d_call: -; clone_size: -; cdr3_nt: TGTGCCGGGGCGGGAGCCATGAACACTGAAGCTTTCTTT; cdr3_aa: CAGAGAMNTEAFF
v_call: TRBV5-4; j_call: TRBJ1-1; d_call: -; clone_size: few; cdr3_nt: TGTGCCAGCGGGTCCTGGGGGGACACTGAAGCTTTCTTT; cdr3_aa: CASGSWGDTEAFF
v_call: TRBV7-6; j_call: TRBJ2-7; d_call: -; clone_size: many; cdr3_nt: TGTGCCAGCAGCAGTGACCTTAACGAGCAGTACTTC; cdr3_aa: CASSSDLNEQYF
v_call: TRBV6-1; j_call: TRBJ2-7; d_call: TRBD2; clone_size: few; cdr3_nt: TGTGCCAGCACCCTAGCGGATCGGTCCTACGAGCAGTACTTC; cdr3_aa: CASTLADRSYEQYF
v_call: TRBV28; j_call: TRBJ2-2; d_call: -; clone_size: few; cdr3_nt: TGTGCCAGCAGTGACCAGACAGGTCTCACCGGGGAGCTGTTTTTT; cdr3_aa: CASSDQTGLTGELFF
v_call: TRBV6-5; j_call: TRBJ2-1; d_call: TRBD1; clone_size: -; cdr3_nt: TGTGCCAGCAGCCCCGGACAGGGGCCAACCTACAATGAGCAGTTCTTC; cdr3_aa: CASSPGQGPTYNEQFF
v_call: TRBV10-1; j_call: TRBJ2-7; d_call: TRBD2; clone_size: -; cdr3_nt: TGCGCCAGCACCGGTGGAATCGGGAGGGCCGGTGAGCAGTACTTC; cdr3_aa: CASTGGIGRAGEQYF
v_call: TRBV2; j_call: TRBJ1-6; d_call: -; clone_size: few; cdr3_nt: TGTGCCAGCAGTGTGATTGATAGTAATTCACCCCTCCACTTT; cdr3_aa: CASSVIDSNSPLHF
v_call: TRBV4-1; j_call: TRBJ2-7; d_call: -; clone_size: many; cdr3_nt: TGCGCCAGCAGCCAAGATCCTGGAGGAAGGGACTACGAGCAGTACTTC; cdr3_aa: CASSQDPGGRDYEQYF
v_call: TRBV19; j_call: TRBJ1-1; d_call: -; clone_size: -; cdr3_nt: TGTGCCAGTAGTAGCCGGACAGACACTGAAGCTTTCTTT; cdr3_aa: CASSSRTDTEAFF
v_call: TRBV27; j_call: TRBJ2-5; d_call: TRBD2; clone_size: -; cdr3_nt: TGTGCCAGCAGGGGAGTAGCGGGAGGGGAGACCCAGTACTTC; cdr3_aa: CASRGVAGGETQYF
v_call: TRBV11-2; j_call: TRBJ2-7; d_call: -; clone_size: few; cdr3_nt: TGTGCCAGCAGCTCTTCAGGCGGCGAGCAGTACTTC; cdr3_aa: CASSSSGGEQYF
v_call: TRBV20-1; j_call: TRBJ1-1; d_call: -; clone_size: -; cdr3_nt: TGCAGTGCAGGTCAAGGGTTGAACACTGAAGCTTTCTTT; cdr3_aa: CSAGQGLNTEAFF
v_call: TRBV18; j_call: TRBJ2-7; d_call: -; clone_size: -; cdr3_nt: TGTGCCAGCTCACAGGACGATGGCGAGCAGTACTTC; cdr3_aa: CASSQDDGEQYF
v_call: TRBV18; j_call: TRBJ1-1; d_call: -; clone_size: -; cdr3_nt: TGTGCCAGCTCACCCCGAGGGGACGCCCAAAACACTGAAGCTTTCTTT; cdr3_aa: CASSPRGDAQNTEAFF
v_call: TRBV20-1; j_call: TRBJ1-4; d_call: -; clone_size: few; cdr3_nt: TGCAGTGCTCCCTCCGGGACATTTGGGGAAAAACTGTTTTTT; cdr3_aa: CSAPSGTFGEKLFF
v_call: TRBV14; j_call: TRBJ2-1; d_call: -; clone_size: many; cdr3_nt: TGTGCCAGCAGCCAAGTTAGCGGTGCCTACAATGAGCAGTTCTTC; cdr3_aa: CASSQVSGAYNEQFF
v_call: TRBV16; j_call: TRBJ1-5; d_call: -; clone_size: many; cdr3_nt: TGTGCCAGCAGCCCAGTCGGCGGTAATCAGCCCCAGCATTTT; cdr3_aa: CASSPVGGNQPQHF
v_call: TRBV6-2/TRBV6-3; j_call: TRBJ2-7; d_call: TRBD2; clone_size: -; cdr3_nt: TGTGCCGTCACACCACAACTAACTAGCGACGAGCAGTACTTC; cdr3_aa: CAVTPQLTSDEQYF
v_call: TRBV7-7; j_call: TRBJ2-3; d_call: -; clone_size: many; cdr3_nt: TGTGCTAGCAGCTCGAACGTGGCCAGCACAGATACGCAGTATTTT; cdr3_aa: CASSSNVASTDTQYF
v_call: TRBV30; j_call: TRBJ2-1; d_call: -; clone_size: once; cdr3_nt: TGTGCCTGGAGTGTCTCAATCACGAGTAATGAGCAGTTCTTC; cdr3_aa: CAWSVSITSNEQFF
v_call: TRBV2; j_call: TRBJ1-2; d_call: -; clone_size: -; cdr3_nt: TGTGCCAGCAGTGAAGCGTTGGGCGGTGGCTACACCTTC; cdr3_aa: CASSEALGGGYTF